This TCR beta chain was observed in a study of OX40 agonist ivuxolimab in advanced cancers. A note on the overall study: Ivuxolimab, which targeted the costimulatory receptor OX40 (CD134), was an agonistic, fully human IgG2 monoclonal antibody. The paper describes the monotherapy dose-escalation part (N of about 52 patients) of the phase I trial of ivuxolimab. The point of sequencing TCRbeta in the periphery was to test whether ivuxolimab changed TCR sequence diversity and drove clonal T-cell expansion. Patients were allowed to have had prior anti-PD-1, anti-PD-L1 or anti-CTLA-4 therapy, and around 43% of the dose-escalation patients had been treated with checkpoint inhibitors. Three dose-escalation patients achieved partial responses, one with hepatocellular carcinoma and two with cutaneous melanoma. Intravenous ivuxolimab was administered to patients every 2 weeks at six dose levels: 0.01, 0.1, 0.3, 1.5, 3 and 10 mg/kg. Of the approximately 50 dose-escalation patients, hepatocellular carcinoma was present in roughly 19, melanoma in approximately 15, renal cell carcinoma in 9 and head and neck cancer in 9. In the dose-escalation cohort, 75% to 85% of patients were male, and the mean age was roughly 56 years with a range of about 20 to 79. Points the paper makes about the study in general: Low levels of normalized T-cell clonal expansion were also shown by some nonresponding patients. After ivuxolimab, CD8+ T cells had more expanded clones than CD4+ T cells on average. Which antigens the clonally expanded peripheral T cells were specific for was not determined. Partial responders in the 0.1-3.0 mg/kg groups had among the lowest normalized peripheral clonal expansion, especially among CD8+ T cells. At doses of 0.1 to 3.0 mg/kg, clonal expansion of both CD4+ and CD8+ blood T cells was observed from baseline to week 6.

Patients with a history of autoimmune disease or receiving systemic immunosuppression were excluded from the trial. Peripheral blood for TCR sequencing was collected from all dose cohorts at baseline, on cycle 4 day 1, and on cycle 7 day 1. Samples came from an open-label, multicenter, first-in-human phase I dose-escalation trial of ivuxolimab. The trial enrolled adults with locally advanced or metastatic head and neck squamous cell, hepatocellular, melanoma or renal cell carcinoma. Before TCR sequencing, CD4+ and CD8+ T cells were separately sorted from peripheral blood. Comments on this clone: Which antigen it targets is not known. Base qualities are not provided; no much larger clone lies one nucleotide away.

Including the terminal cysteine and phenylalanine, the CDR3 comprises 12 residues. Just CDR3 DNA is preserved here, 36 bases in frame from base 1. Germline trimming amounts to 5 bases on V and 4 bases on J, with 4 as the count of junction bases outside the gene matches. The germline V gene specifies SQVTM as CDR1 and ANQGSEA as CDR2. Genomic DNA was extracted from sorted cells for sequencing of the TCRbeta CDR3 region. The immunoSEQ Assay was used for sequencing of TCRbeta CDR3 regions. The table was pulled from immuneACCESS by TCRdb, which kept in-frame rearrangements only. Such tables lose some clones; where checked, under half of the loss comes from unresolved V genes, and the rest has no known cause. Within this sample are about 72,000 clones, with over 80% of them counted one time only. The ten most abundant clones make up roughly 6% of the sample.

The origin of this receptor is an adult with an advanced solid tumor such as melanoma, head and neck, liver or kidney cancer. The source material was CD4+ or CD8+ T cells sorted from blood, sampled in a trial of the OX40 agonist ivuxolimab. The chain employs TRBV29-1 and TRBJ2-7, and TRBD2 matches 8 of the central bases. The nucleotide sequence reads as follows: TGCAGCGTTCCCGGGACTAGTTACGAGCAGTACTTC. This codes for CSVPGTSYEQYF.